A single sample gave rise to the 23 T cell receptor beta chains below, sequenced in a study of T cell clonality in common variable immunodeficiency (dated by TCRdb to between 2014 and 2016). Broad study findings and their caveats: Fewer deletions and N-nucleotide insertions were reportedly observed in CVID TCRbeta sequences, and highly modified clones with 13 or more V deletions were reportedly absent from CVID TCRbeta sequences.

Their specific antigens are unknown. Library creation used the immunoSEQ multiplex PCR assay. Entries here come from immuneACCESS through TCRdb and include only in-frame sequences with V and J called. Some clones fail to appear in such tables; in the studies checked, an unresolved V gene covers under half of the shortfall, and the cause of the remainder is unknown. This sample was tabulated with 20,000 or so clones, among which there are no singletons. The top ten clonotypes cover more than 2% of the sample. The specimen was peripheral blood mononuclear cells. These TCRs come from a human donor with common variable immunodeficiency.

This clone was counted many times. Sequencing ends 3 residues short of the CDR3 end; the germline J gene provides the rest. The rearrangement joins TRBV2 to TRBJ2-3; the D gene is possibly TRBD1 (8 bases). Trimming shortened V by 6 bases and J by 4 bases, and 14 bases separated the two germline ends. This CDR3 has 14 amino acids. Germline-derived CDR1 and CDR2 are SNHLY and FYNNEI. CDR3 sequence reads: CASRLQGGADTQYF. Partial CDR3 DNA: TGTGCCAGCAGACTACAGGGGGGGGCAGATACG. The full variable domain, in which reference TRBV2 and TRBJ2-3 provide the parts outside the CDR3, is EPEVTQTPSHQVTQMGQEVILRCVPISNHLYFYWYRQILGQKVEFLVSFYNNEISEKSEIFDDQFSVERPDGSNFTLKIRSTKLEDSAMYFCASRLQGGADTQYFGPGTRLTVL.

There are many counts of this clone. The CDR3 is cut off 3 residues early in the read; its end comes from the germline J gene. The chain carries TRBV5-1 and TRBJ2-1; D possibly corresponds to TRBD2 (5 bases). Germline V gene data show CDR1 as SGHRS and CDR2 as YFSETQ. The V end lost 3 bases, the J end lost 3 bases, and 13 bases lay between the germline ends. The CDR3 runs 15 residues. The DNA read from the CDR3 is TGCGCCAGCAGCTCCGGGGAGTCGAGCTACAATGAG. Its translation: CASSSGESSYNE. The complete CDR3 reads CASSSGESSYNEQFF.

In this sample, this clone turned up many times. The CDR3 protein is CASGRLADYEQYF. CDR3 DNA (partial): TGCGCCAGCGGAAGACTAGCAGACTACGAG. The chain recombines TRBV5-1 with TRBJ2-7; 7 nucleotides match TRBD2. Read sequence stops 3 residues before the CDR3 end, and the germline J gene provides the missing end. CDR1 is SGHRS and CDR2 is YFSETQ in the germline V gene. The CDR3 runs to 13 residues. V lost 7 bases and J lost 3; bases outside the gene matches: 7.

Many counts were recorded for this clone. The read terminates 3 residues ahead of where the CDR3 ends, so the germline J gene completes it. The chain couples TRBV18 to TRBJ1-1; no reliable D call. V was cut by 5 bases and J by 3 bases, with 7 bases left in between. Germline V lookup: CDR1 KGHSH, CDR2 LQKENI. This CDR3 contains 12 residues. Partial CDR3 DNA: TGTGCCAGCTCATTCGCGGACACTGAA. Its protein product is CASSFADTE. The whole CDR3 sequence reads CASSFADTEAFF.

In this sample, this clone turned up many times. The read finishes 3 residues shy of the CDR3 end, and the germline J gene is used to complete it. V and J are TRBV20-1 and TRBJ2-1; 7 bases fit TRBD2. The CDR3 length is 16 residues. V lost 3 bases to trimming and J lost 3 bases; unmatched junction nucleotides: 11. From germline, CDR1 is DFQATT and CDR2 SNEGSKA (reference sequence). The CDR3 DNA, read in part, is TGCAGTGCTAGGGATGACTCAGCGGGAATCTACAATGAG. Translation: CSARDDSAGIYNE. The full-length CDR3 reads as CSARDDSAGIYNEQFF.

This clone was detected ten times or more. The read gets to within 3 residues of the CDR3 end, and the germline J gene fills in the rest. V and J are TRBV7-2 and TRBJ1-1, with unresolved D. This CDR3 spans 13 amino acids. The ends were cut back, 3 bases at V and 4 bases at J, with 9 bases in the middle. Germline CDR1 and CDR2: SGHTA and FQGNSA. The chain's CDR3 is CASSFSRGTEAFF. The part of the CDR3 DNA that was read is TGTGCCAGCAGCTTTTCCCGCGGCACTGAA. Variable domain in full (rest from reference TRBV7-2 and TRBJ1-1): GAGVSQSPSNKVTEKGKDVELRCDPISGHTALYWYRQSLGQGLEFLIYFQGNSAPDKSGLPSDRFSAERTGGSVSTLTIQRTQQEDSAVYLCASSFSRGTEAFFGQGTRLTVV.

This clone appeared many times. CDR3 DNA (partial): TGTGCCAGCAACAAAACGCGGGTCTCTGGAAACACC. Translating gives CASNKTRVSGNT. In full, the CDR3 reads CASNKTRVSGNTIYF. This chain connects TRBV5-6 to TRBJ1-3, with D uncertain. The read terminates 3 residues before the CDR3 end, so the remaining end is supplied by the germline J gene. The V end was cut by 6 bases, the J end by 0 bases, with 13 bases between. The CDR3 sequence is 15 residues long. The germline gives CDR1 SGHDT, CDR2 YYEEEE.

This clone has just a few counts. The DNA ends 3 residues before the CDR3 does, and the rest of the CDR3 is filled in from the germline J gene. The chain is built from TRBV5-7 and TRBJ2-1; D possibly corresponds to TRBD2 (5 bases). TRBV5-7 is placed among ORFs of uncertain function. CDR3 size: 10 residues. V shed 6 bases and J shed 9 bases, with 7 bases lying between them. CDR3 loop: CASNTSEQFF. The sequenced part of the CDR3 DNA is TGTGCCAGCAACACTAGTGAG.

The sample holds a few counts of this clone. The read terminates 3 residues before the CDR3 end, so the remaining end is supplied by the germline J gene. The chain employs TRBV5-1 and TRBJ2-5; 7 nucleotides align to TRBD2. The germline CDR1 and CDR2 sequences are SGHRS and YFSETQ. J was trimmed by 0 bases and V by 4 bases; bases with no gene match: 3. The CDR3 has 14 amino acids. The CDR3 here is CASSVGTNQETQYF. CDR3 DNA, as far as it was read: TGCGCCAGCAGCGTCGGGACTAACCAAGAGACC.

This clone occurred many times. The sequence runs out 3 residues before the end of the CDR3; the remainder is reconstructed from the germline J gene. This sequence joins TRBV20-1 and TRBJ2-1; 11 bases align to TRBD2. V dropped 0 bases and J dropped 8; count of bases not matched to a gene: 12. This CDR3 spans 17 amino acids. Per the germline V gene, CDR1 is DFQATT and CDR2 is SNEGSKA (reference sequence). CDR3: CSARDGISGRAVYEQFF. CDR3 DNA (partial): TGCAGTGCTAGAGACGGAATTAGCGGGAGGGCCGTCTATGAG.

This clone showed up many times. From the germline J gene comes the end of the CDR3, since the read stops 3 residues before it. The V and J genes are TRBV18 and TRBJ1-1; D call uncertain. The CDR3 totals 14 residues. The V gene's germline CDR1 is KGHSH and CDR2 LQKENI. The V end was cut by 3 bases, the J end by 5 bases, with 13 bases between. The DNA read from the CDR3 is TGTGCCAGCTCACCGGGCGTAGTAGGGACTGAA. This translates into CASSPGVVGTE. The whole CDR3 sequence reads CASSPGVVGTEAFF.

This clone showed up many times. Sequencing ends 3 residues short of the CDR3 end; the germline J gene provides the rest. The chain employs TRBV20-1 and TRBJ1-2, with 8 bases that match TRBD1. Germline V gives CDR1 DFQATT, CDR2 SNEGSKA (reference sequence). The CDR3 is made up of 14 amino acids. Trimming took 0 bases from V and 5 from J; bases not matched to a gene: 5. The sequenced part of the CDR3 DNA is TGCAGTGCTAGAGACCCAGGACAGGGTTATGGC. Residues: CSARDPGQGYG. In full, the CDR3 reads CSARDPGQGYGYTF.

This clone appeared many times. The read terminates 3 residues before the CDR3 end, so the remaining end is supplied by the germline J gene. J is TRBJ1-2 and V is TRBV4-1; D is possibly TRBD1 (6 bases). The CDR3 runs 16 residues. V was shortened by 0 bases and J by 4 bases, with 15 bases between the two germline ends. Germline V gene sequence: CDR1 MGHRA, CDR2 YSYEKL. CDR3 residues: CASSQELRQGSYGYTF. Incomplete CDR3 DNA: TGCGCCAGCAGCCAAGAACTCAGGCAGGGGTCCTATGGC.

This clone has more than one count but fewer than ten. The CDR3 end is not reached by the read, which stops 3 residues before it; the germline J gene fills it in. The chain links TRBV7-2 to TRBJ2-7; D perhaps matches TRBD2 (6 bases). The CDR3 has 14 residues. Germline CDR1 reads SGHTA; CDR2 reads FQGNSA. Trimming cost V 2 bases and J 3 bases, with 11 bases left between them. CDR3: CASSLLGGYYEQYF. The CDR3 DNA, read in part, is TGTGCCAGCAGCTTACTGGGGGGATACTACGAG.

This clone was recorded many times. The CDR3 loop reads CASSDPIGTPYEQYF. The sequenced CDR3 bases are TGCGCCAGCAGTGATCCGATCGGGACACCTTACGAG. The J gene is TRBJ2-7, the V gene TRBV10-2; D is perhaps TRBD1 (6 bases). The DNA ends 3 residues before the CDR3 does, and the rest of the CDR3 is filled in from the germline J gene. The CDR3 runs 15 residues. The germline V gene encodes CDR1 WSHSY and CDR2 SAAADI. Trimming stripped 3 bases from V and 4 bases from J, with 16 bases between.

This clone was seen ten or more times. Sequencing ends 3 residues short of the CDR3 end; the germline J gene provides the rest. The chain has TRBV7-9 and TRBJ2-7; possibly TRBD1 for D (6 bases). V was pared by 1 base and J by 2 bases, with 9 bases between. Germline V gene lookup returns CDR1 SEHNR and CDR2 FQNEAQ (reference sequence). The CDR3 totals 14 residues. The CDR3 reads CASSLVQGPYEQYF. The sequenced part of the CDR3 DNA is TGTGCCAGCAGCTTAGTACAGGGACCCTACGAG.

Many counts were recorded for this clone. The CDR3 is cut off 3 residues early in the read; its end comes from the germline J gene. The genes are TRBV4-2 and TRBJ2-7, with 11 bases matching TRBD2. After removal of 4 bases from V and 3 bases from J, the junction contained 23 bases not matched to a gene. The germline gives CDR1 LGHNA, CDR2 YNFKEQ. CDR3 length: 21 residues. CDR3 DNA, as far as it was read: TGTGCCAGCAGCCCGAGGGTTGTAGCGGGAGGGCGTATACGGAGAGTCTACGAG. Its translation: CASSPRVVAGGRIRRVYE. The whole CDR3 protein is CASSPRVVAGGRIRRVYEQYF.

This clone was observed at least ten times. The read terminates 3 residues ahead of where the CDR3 ends, so the germline J gene completes it. This chain joins TRBV19 and TRBJ1-6; 8 bases are shared with TRBD1. CDR3 length: 12 amino acids. Per the germline V gene, CDR1 is LNHDA and CDR2 is SQIVND (reference sequence). The J segment lost 9 bases and the V segment lost 9 bases, leaving 4 bases of the junction unmatched. The CDR3 loop is CARTGDGSPLHF. The CDR3 DNA, read in part, is TGTGCCAGGACAGGGGATGGTTCACCC.

In its sample, this clone was seen a few times. The read ends 3 residues early relative to the CDR3; the germline J gene fills the gap. The chain recombines TRBV5-1 with TRBJ1-2, with TRBD1 matching over 8 bases. The CDR3 consists of 12 residues. The germline gives CDR1 SGHRS, CDR2 YFSETQ. V shed 3 bases and J 6 bases; nucleotides not matched to a gene: 1. CDR3 in amino acids: CASSSGGDGYTF. The CDR3 DNA, read in part, is TGCGCCAGCAGCTCAGGGGGCGATGGC. Full variable domain (remainder filled in from reference TRBV5-1 and TRBJ1-2): KAGVTQTPRYLIKTRGQQVTLSCSPISGHRSVSWYQQTPGQGLQFLFEYFSETQRNKGNFPGRFSGRQFSNSRSEMNVSTLELGDSALYLCASSSGGDGYTFGSGTRLTVV.

On this clone: The CDR3 goes on 3 residues after the read ends, and that part is filled in from the germline J gene. The V gene is TRBV19, the J gene TRBJ2-3; 9 bases are shared with TRBD2. Germline CDR1 and CDR2: LNHDA and SQIVND (reference sequence). The CDR3 covers 15 residues. With V trimmed by 5 bases and J by 4 bases, 7 bases remained unmatched. The sequenced CDR3 bases are TGTGCCAGTAGTGTTAGCGGGAGCTCGGCAGATACG. It translates to CASSVSGSSADT. The full CDR3 protein is CASSVSGSSADTQYF.

In its sample, this clone is medium-sized (0.01 to 0.1%). Here the CDR3 reads CASVGQGGTEAFF. CDR3 DNA (partial): TGTGCCAGCGTCGGACAGGGAGGGACTGAA. V is TRBV2 and J is TRBJ1-1; 8 nucleotides match TRBD1. The read stops 3 residues short of the end of the CDR3; the missing end is completed from the germline J gene. The CDR3 consists of 13 residues. V lost 8 bases, J lost 5 bases, and 7 bases stayed unmatched. Germline V gives CDR1 SNHLY, CDR2 FYNNEI.

This clone appeared many times. Read data end 3 residues before the CDR3 end; the end is taken from the germline J gene. This rearrangement joins TRBV20-1 to TRBJ2-3; 7 bases line up with TRBD2. CDR3 size: 13 residues. The V gene's germline CDR1 is DFQATT and CDR2 SNEGSKA (reference sequence). With V trimmed by 6 bases and J by 8 bases, 11 bases remained unmatched. This CDR3 reads CSASAGSIGTQYF. Partial CDR3 DNA: TGCAGTGCCTCAGCGGGGAGCATAGGTACG.

This clone was observed a handful of times. Read sequence stops 3 residues before the CDR3 end, and the germline J gene provides the missing end. V and J are TRBV30 and TRBJ2-1; D is possibly TRBD1 (6 bases). CDR3 length equals 12 residues. From germline, CDR1 is GTSNPN and CDR2 SVGIG (reference sequence). The ends were cut back, 3 bases at V and 9 bases at J, with 12 bases in the middle. The CDR3 bases that were read are TGTGCCTGGAGGGGACAAATAACTGAG. Amino acids: CAWRGQITE. The whole CDR3 sequence reads CAWRGQITEQFF.